What follows describes a single T cell receptor (beta chain). Its antigen is not known. Unique molecular identifiers were used in preparing the TCRbeta library. TCRdb processed the PCR reads anew with MiXCR; each CDR3 protein has one entry. This sample has 300,000 to 350,000 distinct CDR3 sequences; around 25% occur once, and the top ten carry roughly 11%. The sample originates from a study of T-cell reconstitution after alpha-beta-depleted transplantation in children. Findings and limits, study-wide: Alpha-beta T cells present about two months after transplant were reported to originate from several hundred expanded graft clones.

The CDR3 consists of 13 residues. V shed 1 base and J shed 4 bases, with 7 bases lying between them. Germline lookup yields CDR1 LNHDA and CDR2 SQIVND (reference sequence). The genes are TRBV19 and TRBJ2-5; D might be TRBD2 (6 bases). The sample here was PBMCs, mostly from graft donor cells, taken 180 days after TCRalphabeta/CD19-depleted stem cell transplant. The TCR sequence derives from a male patient between 10 and 17 years old who had a stem cell transplant for acute lymphoblastic leukemia, so the T cells may come from the graft donor. The CDR3 nucleotides read TGTGCCAGTAGTATAGGGGGAGGAGAGACCCAGTACTTC. Its translation is CASSIGGGETQYF.